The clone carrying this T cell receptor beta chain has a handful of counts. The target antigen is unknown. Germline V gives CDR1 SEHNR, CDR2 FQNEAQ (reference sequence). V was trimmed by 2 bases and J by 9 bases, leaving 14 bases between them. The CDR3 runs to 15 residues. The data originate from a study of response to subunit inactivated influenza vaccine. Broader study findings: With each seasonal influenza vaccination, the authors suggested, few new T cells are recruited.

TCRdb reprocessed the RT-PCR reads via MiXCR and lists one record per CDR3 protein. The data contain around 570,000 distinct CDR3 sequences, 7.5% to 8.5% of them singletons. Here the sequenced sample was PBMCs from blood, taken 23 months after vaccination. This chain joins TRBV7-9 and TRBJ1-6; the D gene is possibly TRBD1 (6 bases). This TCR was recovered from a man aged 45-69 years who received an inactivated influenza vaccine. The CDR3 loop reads CASSLTGGGLSPLHF. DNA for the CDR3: TGTGCCAGCAGCTTAACAGGTGGGGGGCTTTCACCCCTCCACTTT.